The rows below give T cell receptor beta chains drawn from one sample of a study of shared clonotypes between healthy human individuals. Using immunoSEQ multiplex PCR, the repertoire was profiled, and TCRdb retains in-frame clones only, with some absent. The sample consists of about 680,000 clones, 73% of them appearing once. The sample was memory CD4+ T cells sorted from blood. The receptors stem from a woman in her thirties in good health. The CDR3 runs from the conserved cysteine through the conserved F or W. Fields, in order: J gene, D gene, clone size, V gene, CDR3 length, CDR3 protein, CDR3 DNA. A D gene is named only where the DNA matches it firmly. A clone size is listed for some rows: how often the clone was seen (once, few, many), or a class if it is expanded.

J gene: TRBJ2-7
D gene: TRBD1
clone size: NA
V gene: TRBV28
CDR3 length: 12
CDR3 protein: CAARDSGYEQYF
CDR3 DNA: TGTGCCGCCCGGGACAGTGGTTACGAGCAGTACTTC

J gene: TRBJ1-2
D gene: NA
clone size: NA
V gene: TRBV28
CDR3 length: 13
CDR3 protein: CASSSQPDYGYTF
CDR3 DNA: TGTGCCAGCAGTTCTCAACCGGACTATGGCTACACCTTC

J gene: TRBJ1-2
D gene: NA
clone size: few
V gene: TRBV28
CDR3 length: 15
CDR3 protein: CASSLTGPANYGYTF
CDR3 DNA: TGTGCCAGCAGCCTAACAGGGCCCGCTAACTATGGCTACACCTTC

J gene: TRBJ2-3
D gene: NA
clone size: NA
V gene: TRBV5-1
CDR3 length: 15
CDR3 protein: CASSLGGTGTDTQYF
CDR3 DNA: TGCGCCAGCAGCTTGGGCGGGACAGGCACAGATACGCAGTATTTT

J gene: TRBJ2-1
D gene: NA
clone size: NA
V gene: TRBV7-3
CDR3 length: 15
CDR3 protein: CASSLMGGSYNEQFF
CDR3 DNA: TGTGCCAGCAGCTTAATGGGGGGCTCCTACAATGAGCAGTTCTTC

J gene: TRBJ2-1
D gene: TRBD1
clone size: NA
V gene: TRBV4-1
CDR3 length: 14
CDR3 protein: CASSQPTGVNEQFF
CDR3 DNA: TGCGCCAGCAGCCAGCCCACAGGGGTCAATGAGCAGTTCTTC

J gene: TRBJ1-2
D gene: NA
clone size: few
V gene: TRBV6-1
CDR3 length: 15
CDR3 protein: CASSLTANNRYGYTF
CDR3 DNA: TGTGCCAGTTCTTTGACGGCAAACAACCGCTATGGCTACACCTTC

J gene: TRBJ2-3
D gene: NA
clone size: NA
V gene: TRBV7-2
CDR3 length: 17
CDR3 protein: CASSLEAGRPSTDTQYF
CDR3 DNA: TGTGCCAGCAGCTTAGAGGCGGGACGTCCCTCCACAGATACGCAGTATTTT

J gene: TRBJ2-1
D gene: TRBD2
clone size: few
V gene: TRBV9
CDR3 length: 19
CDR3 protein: CASSRVQREADYSYNEQFF
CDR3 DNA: TGTGCCAGCAGCAGAGTGCAGCGGGAGGCCGATTACTCCTACAATGAGCAGTTCTTC

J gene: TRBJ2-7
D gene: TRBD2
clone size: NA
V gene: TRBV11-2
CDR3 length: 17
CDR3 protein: CASKGLGHRRENNEQYF
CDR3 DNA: TGTGCCAGCAAGGGGCTGGGGCATCGGCGGGAGAACAACGAGCAGTACTTC

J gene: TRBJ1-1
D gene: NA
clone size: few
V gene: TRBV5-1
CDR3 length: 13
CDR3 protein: CASSRTGDTEAFF
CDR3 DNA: TGCGCCAGCAGCCGGACCGGGGACACTGAAGCTTTCTTT

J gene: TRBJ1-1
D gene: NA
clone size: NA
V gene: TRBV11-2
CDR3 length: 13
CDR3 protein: CASSLDEDTEAFF
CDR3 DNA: TGTGCCAGCAGCTTAGATGAAGACACTGAAGCTTTCTTT

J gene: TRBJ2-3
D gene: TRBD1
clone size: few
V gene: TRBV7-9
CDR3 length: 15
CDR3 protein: CASSLSGTGWDTQYF
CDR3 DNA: TGTGCCAGCAGCTTATCCGGGACAGGTTGGGATACGCAGTATTTT

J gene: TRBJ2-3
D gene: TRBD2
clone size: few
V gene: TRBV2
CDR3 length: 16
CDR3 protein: CASRRLAGDPTDTQYF
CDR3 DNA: TGTGCCAGCAGGAGGCTAGCGGGAGACCCGACAGATACGCAGTATTTT

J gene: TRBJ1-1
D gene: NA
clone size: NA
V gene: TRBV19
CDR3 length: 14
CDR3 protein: CASSIKALNTEAFF
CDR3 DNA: TGTGCCAGTAGTATTAAGGCCCTGAACACTGAAGCTTTCTTT

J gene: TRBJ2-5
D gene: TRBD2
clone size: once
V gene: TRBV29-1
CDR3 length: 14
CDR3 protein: CSVFPGTSFGTQYF
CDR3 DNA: TGCAGCGTCTTTCCCGGGACTAGCTTCGGGACCCAGTACTTC

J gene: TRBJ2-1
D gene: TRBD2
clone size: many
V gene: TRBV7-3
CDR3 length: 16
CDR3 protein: CASSLKSGTTLNEQFF
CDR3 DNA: TGTGCCAGCAGCTTAAAGTCCGGGACTACCCTCAATGAGCAGTTCTTC

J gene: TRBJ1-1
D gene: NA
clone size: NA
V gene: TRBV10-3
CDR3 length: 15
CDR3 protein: CAISESRDGNTEAFF
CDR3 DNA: TGTGCCATCAGTGAGTCCCGCGACGGGAACACTGAAGCTTTCTTT

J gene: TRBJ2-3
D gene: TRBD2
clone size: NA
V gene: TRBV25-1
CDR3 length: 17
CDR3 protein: CASSPGLEAGTLDTQYF
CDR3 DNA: TGTGCCAGCAGTCCCGGTCTCGAAGCGGGGACCCTGGATACGCAGTATTTT

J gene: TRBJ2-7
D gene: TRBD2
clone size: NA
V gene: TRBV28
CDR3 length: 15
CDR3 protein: CASTKPGLLLLEQYF
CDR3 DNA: TGTGCCAGCACTAAGCCGGGACTACTCCTCTTGGAGCAGTACTTC

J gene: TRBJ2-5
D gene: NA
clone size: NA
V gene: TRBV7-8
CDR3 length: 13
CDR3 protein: CASSLAGRATQYF
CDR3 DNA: TGTGCCAGCAGCTTAGCTGGGCGGGCGACCCAGTACTTC

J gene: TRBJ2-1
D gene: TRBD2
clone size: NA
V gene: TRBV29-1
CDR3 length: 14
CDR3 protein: CSVRPNIAGDEQFF
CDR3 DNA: TGCAGCGTACGCCCGAATATAGCGGGCGATGAGCAGTTCTTC

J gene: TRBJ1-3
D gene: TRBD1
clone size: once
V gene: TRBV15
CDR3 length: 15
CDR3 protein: CATSSIQGERNTIYF
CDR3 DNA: TGTGCCACCAGCTCCATCCAGGGGGAGAGAAACACCATATATTTT

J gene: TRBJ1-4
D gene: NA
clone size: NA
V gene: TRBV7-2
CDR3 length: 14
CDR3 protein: CASSLAGWDEKLFF
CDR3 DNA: TGTGCCAGCAGCTTAGCCGGGTGGGACGAAAAACTGTTTTTT

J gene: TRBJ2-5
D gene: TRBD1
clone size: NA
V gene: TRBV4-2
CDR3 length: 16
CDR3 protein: CASSQTIGQGVETQYF
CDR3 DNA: TGTGCCAGCAGCCAAACTATCGGACAGGGGGTGGAGACCCAGTACTTC

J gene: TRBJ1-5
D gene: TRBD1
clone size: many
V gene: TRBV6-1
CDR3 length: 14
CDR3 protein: CASTDRVGNQPQHF
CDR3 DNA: TGTGCCAGCACCGACAGGGTCGGCAATCAGCCCCAGCATTTT

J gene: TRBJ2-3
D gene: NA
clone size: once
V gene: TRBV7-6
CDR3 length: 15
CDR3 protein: CASSHLRGTTDTQYF
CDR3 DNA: TGTGCCAGCAGCCACCTACGGGGGACCACAGATACGCAGTATTTT

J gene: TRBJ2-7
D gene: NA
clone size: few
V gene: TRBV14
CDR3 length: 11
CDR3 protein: CASSQDIEQYF
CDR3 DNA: TGTGCCAGCAGCCAAGATATCGAGCAGTACTTC

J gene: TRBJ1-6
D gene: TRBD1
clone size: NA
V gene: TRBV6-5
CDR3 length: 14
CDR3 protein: CASSRESTGSPLHF
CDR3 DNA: TGTGCCAGCAGTCGAGAATCGACAGGGTCACCCCTCCACTTT

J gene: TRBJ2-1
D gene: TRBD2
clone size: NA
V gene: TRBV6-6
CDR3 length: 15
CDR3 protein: CASTASGSSYNEQFF
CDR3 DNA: TGTGCCAGCACCGCTAGCGGGAGCTCCTACAATGAGCAGTTCTTC

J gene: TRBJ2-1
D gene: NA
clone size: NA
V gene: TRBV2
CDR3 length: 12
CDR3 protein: CASSELLDEQFF
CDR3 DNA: TGTGCCAGCAGTGAATTGTTAGATGAGCAGTTCTTC

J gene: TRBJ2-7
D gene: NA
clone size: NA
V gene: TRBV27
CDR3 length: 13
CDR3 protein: CASSPPGAYEQYF
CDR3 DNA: TGTGCCAGCAGTCCCCCCGGTGCCTACGAGCAGTACTTC

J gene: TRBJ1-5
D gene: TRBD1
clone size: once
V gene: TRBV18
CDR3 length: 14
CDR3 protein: CASSPGTDNQPQHF
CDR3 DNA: TGTGCCAGCTCACCCGGGACAGACAATCAGCCCCAGCATTTT

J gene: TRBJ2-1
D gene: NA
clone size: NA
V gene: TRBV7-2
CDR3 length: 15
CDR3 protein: CASSLNALLGNEQFF
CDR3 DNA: TGTGCCAGCAGCTTAAATGCACTCCTGGGGAATGAGCAGTTCTTC

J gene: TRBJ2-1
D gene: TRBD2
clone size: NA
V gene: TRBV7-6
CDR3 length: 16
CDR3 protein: CASSVKLAGEYNEQFF
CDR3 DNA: TGTGCCAGCAGCGTTAAACTAGCGGGAGAGTACAATGAGCAGTTCTTC

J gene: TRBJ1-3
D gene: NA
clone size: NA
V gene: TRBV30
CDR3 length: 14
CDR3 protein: CASGPGRAGNTIYF
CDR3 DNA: TGTGCCTCAGGCCCCGGCAGGGCTGGAAACACCATATATTTT

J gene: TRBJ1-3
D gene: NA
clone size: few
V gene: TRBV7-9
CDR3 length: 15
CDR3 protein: CASSLNPGSGNTIYF
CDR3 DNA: TGTGCCAGCAGCTTAAACCCAGGAAGCGGAAACACCATATATTTT

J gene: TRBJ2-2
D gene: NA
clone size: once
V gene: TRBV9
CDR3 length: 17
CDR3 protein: CASSVEVGVTNTGELFF
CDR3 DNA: TGTGCCAGCAGCGTAGAGGTGGGGGTGACGAACACCGGGGAGCTGTTTTTT

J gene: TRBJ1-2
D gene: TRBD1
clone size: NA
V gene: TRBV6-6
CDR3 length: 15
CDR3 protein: CASRTGTGGDYGYTF
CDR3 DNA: TGTGCCAGCAGGACAGGGACAGGGGGAGACTATGGCTACACCTTC

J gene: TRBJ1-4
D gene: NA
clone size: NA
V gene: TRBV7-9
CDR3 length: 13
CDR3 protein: CASSLAGIEKLFF
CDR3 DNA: TGTGCCAGCAGCTTAGCGGGCATTGAAAAACTGTTTTTT

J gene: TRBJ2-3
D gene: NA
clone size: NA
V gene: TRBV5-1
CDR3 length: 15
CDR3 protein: CASSLEGITSGTQYF
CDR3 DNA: TGCGCCAGCAGCTTGGAGGGAATAACCTCGGGTACGCAGTATTTT

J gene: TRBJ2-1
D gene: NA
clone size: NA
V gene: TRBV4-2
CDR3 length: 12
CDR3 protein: CASSPNYGEQFF
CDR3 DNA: TGTGCCAGCAGCCCCAATTACGGTGAGCAGTTCTTC

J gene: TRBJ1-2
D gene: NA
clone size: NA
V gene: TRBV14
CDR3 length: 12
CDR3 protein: CASSQDGYGYTF
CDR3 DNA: TGTGCCAGCAGCCAAGACGGGTATGGCTACACCTTC

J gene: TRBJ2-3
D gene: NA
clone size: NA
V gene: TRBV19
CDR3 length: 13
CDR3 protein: CASSGSSTDTQYF
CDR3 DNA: TGTGCCAGTAGTGGGTCTAGCACAGATACGCAGTATTTT

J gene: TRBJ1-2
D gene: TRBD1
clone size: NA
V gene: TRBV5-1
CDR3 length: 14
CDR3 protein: CASSQRTGGYGYTF
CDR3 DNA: TGCGCCAGCAGCCAAAGGACAGGGGGCTATGGCTACACCTTC

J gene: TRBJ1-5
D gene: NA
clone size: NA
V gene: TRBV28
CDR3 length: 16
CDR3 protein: CASSPTFRTVNQPQHF
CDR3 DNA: TGTGCCAGCAGCCCCACTTTTCGGACAGTCAATCAGCCCCAGCATTTT

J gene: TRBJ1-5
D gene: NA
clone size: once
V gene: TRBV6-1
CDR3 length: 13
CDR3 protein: CAEAEQPDQPQHF
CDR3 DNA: TGTGCAGAGGCGGAGCAACCTGACCAGCCCCAGCATTTT

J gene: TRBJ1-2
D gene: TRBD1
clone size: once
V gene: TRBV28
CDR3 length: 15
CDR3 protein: CASEGTGQGRDGYTF
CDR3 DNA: TGTGCCAGCGAGGGCACGGGACAGGGGCGCGATGGCTACACCTTC

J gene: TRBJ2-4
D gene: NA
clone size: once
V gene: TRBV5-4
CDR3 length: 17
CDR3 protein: CASSSPSGREAKNIQYF
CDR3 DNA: TGTGCCAGCAGCTCCCCAAGCGGACGGGAGGCCAAAAACATTCAGTACTTC

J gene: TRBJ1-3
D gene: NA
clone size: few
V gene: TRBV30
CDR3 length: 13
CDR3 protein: CAWSRAPGNTIYF
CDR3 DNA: TGTGCCTGGAGCCGGGCTCCTGGAAACACCATATATTTT

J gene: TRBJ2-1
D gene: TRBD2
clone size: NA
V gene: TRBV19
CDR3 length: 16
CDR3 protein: CASSIVLAGGRGEQFF
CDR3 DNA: TGTGCCAGTAGTATAGTTCTAGCGGGAGGGAGGGGTGAGCAGTTCTTC

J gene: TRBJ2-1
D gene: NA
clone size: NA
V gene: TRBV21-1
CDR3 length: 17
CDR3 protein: CASITGLAGGGYNEQFF
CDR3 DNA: TGTGCCAGCATCACGGGACTAGCGGGAGGGGGATACAATGAGCAGTTCTTC

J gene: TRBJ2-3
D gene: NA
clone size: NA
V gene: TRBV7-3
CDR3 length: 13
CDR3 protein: CASSKRSTDTQYF
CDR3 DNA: TGTGCCAGCAGCAAGAGGAGCACAGATACGCAGTATTTT

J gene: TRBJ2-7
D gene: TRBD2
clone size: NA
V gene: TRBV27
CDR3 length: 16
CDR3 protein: CASSWTSGRASVEQYF
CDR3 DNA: TGTGCCAGCAGTTGGACTAGCGGGAGGGCCTCCGTCGAGCAGTACTTC

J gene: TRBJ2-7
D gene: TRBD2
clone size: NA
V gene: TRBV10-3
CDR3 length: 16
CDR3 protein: CASSYSSLAGSYEQYF
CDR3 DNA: TGTGCCAGCAGTTACTCGTCGCTAGCGGGTTCCTACGAGCAGTACTTC

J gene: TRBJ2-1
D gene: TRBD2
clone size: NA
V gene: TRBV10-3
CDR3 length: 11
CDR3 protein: CAISGGSEQFF
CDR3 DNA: TGTGCCATCAGCGGGGGGAGTGAGCAGTTCTTC

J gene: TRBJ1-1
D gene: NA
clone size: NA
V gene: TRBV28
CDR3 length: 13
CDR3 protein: CASSPHQNTEAFF
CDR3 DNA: TGTGCCAGCAGCCCACACCAGAACACTGAAGCTTTCTTT

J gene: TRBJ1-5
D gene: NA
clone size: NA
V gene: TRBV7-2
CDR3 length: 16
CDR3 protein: CASSLESGVKNQPQHF
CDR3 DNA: TGTGCCAGCAGCTTAGAGTCAGGGGTTAAGAATCAGCCCCAGCATTTT

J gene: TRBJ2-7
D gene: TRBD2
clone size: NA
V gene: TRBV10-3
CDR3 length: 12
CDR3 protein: CAIGGGGDKQYF
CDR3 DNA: TGTGCCATCGGGGGGGGAGGAGATAAACAGTACTTC

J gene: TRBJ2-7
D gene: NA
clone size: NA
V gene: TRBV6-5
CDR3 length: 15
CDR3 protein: CASSPSRRTGAEQYF
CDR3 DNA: TGTGCCAGCAGCCCATCAAGGAGGACCGGGGCCGAGCAGTACTTC